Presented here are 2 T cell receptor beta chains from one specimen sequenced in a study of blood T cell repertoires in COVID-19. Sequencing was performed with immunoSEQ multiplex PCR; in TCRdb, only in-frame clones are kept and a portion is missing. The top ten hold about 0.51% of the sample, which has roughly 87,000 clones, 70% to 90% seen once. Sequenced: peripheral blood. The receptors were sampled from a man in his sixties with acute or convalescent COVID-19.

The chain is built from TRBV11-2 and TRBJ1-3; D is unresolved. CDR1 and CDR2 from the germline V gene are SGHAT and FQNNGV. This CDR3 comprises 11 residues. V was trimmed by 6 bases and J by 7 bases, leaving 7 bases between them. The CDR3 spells CASSRGNTIYF. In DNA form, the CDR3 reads TGTGCCAGCAGTCGCGGGAACACCATATATTTT.

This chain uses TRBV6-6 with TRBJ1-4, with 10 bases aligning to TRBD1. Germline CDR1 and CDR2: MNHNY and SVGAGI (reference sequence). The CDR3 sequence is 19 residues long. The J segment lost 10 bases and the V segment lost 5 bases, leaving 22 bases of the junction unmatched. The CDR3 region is CASSPPGQGVVDERGKLFF. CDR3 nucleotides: TGTGCCAGCAGTCCTCCCGGACAGGGGGTGGTCGATGAAAGGGGAAAACTGTTTTTT.